The 12 T cell receptor beta chains presented below share a single source sample, sequenced in a study of shared clonotypes between healthy human individuals (dated by TCRdb to the early 2020s). CD8 naive samples were obtained by positive selection for CCR7 among CD45RO-negative cells, yielding a CD45RA+CCR7+ population from which TemRA cells were excluded. Receptor amplification or capture employed the immunoSEQ multiplex PCR assay. In its TCRdb copy, this immuneACCESS table keeps in-frame sequences only and misses some clones. Where compared with another copy, unresolved V genes explain less than half of these, and the others have no known cause. The sample table contains 1.5 million to 2.5 million clones; only one count was recorded for just under 95% of them. The top ten constitute approximately 1.2% of the sample. The material sequenced was naive CD8+ T cells sorted from blood. This specimen's cell subset or site label, interpreted: CD45RA+CCR7+. The source of these receptors is a man younger than 35 in good health.

This clone was observed once. This rearrangement joins TRBV7-2 to TRBJ2-5, with 7 bases identical to TRBD2. In germline, CDR1 is SGHTA, CDR2 FQGNSA. V dropped 6 bases and J dropped 5; count of bases not matched to a gene: 12. The CDR3 sequence is 15 residues long. The CDR3: CASSTGTSVSETQYF. The CDR3 DNA reads TGTGCCAGCAGTACCGGTACTAGCGTGAGTGAGACCCAGTACTTC. The variable domain in full, with the rest retrieved from reference TRBV7-2 and TRBJ2-5, is GAGVSQSPSNKVTEKGKDVELRCDPISGHTALYWYRQSLGQGLEFLIYFQGNSAPDKSGLPSDRFSAERTGGSVSTLTIQRTQQEDSAVYLCASSTGTSVSETQYFGPGTRLLVL.

V and J are TRBV29-1 and TRBJ2-3; TRBD1 is a possible D gene (6 bases). The CDR3 extends over 15 amino acids. The V and J ends lost 6 bases and 0 bases respectively, with 16 bases between them. Germline CDR1 is SQVTM and CDR2 is ANQGSEA. CDR3 coding DNA: TGCAGCGTCCGGGACACATTTTCTAGCACAGATACGCAGTATTTT. Amino acids: CSVRDTFSSTDTQYF.

The CDR3 spells CASTPLNTEAFF. The DNA for the CDR3 is TGTGCCAGCACCCCACTGAACACTGAAGCTTTCTTT. The rearrangement uses TRBV2 and TRBJ1-1, with no clear D. V lost 7 bases to trimming and J lost 0 bases, with 6 bases between them. Germline CDR1 reads SNHLY; CDR2 reads FYNNEI. The CDR3 consists of 12 residues.

The V call is TRBV19, the J call TRBJ2-7; 9 bases agree with TRBD1. CDR1 is LNHDA, CDR2 SQIVND, per germline (reference sequence). The trim removed 5 bases at V and 2 bases at J, leaving 7 bases unmatched. The CDR3 spans 15 residues. Here the CDR3 DNA reads TGTGCCAGTAGTGCGGGACAGGGCCCCACCTACGAGCAGTACTTC. As protein: CASSAGQGPTYEQYF.

The chain has TRBV9 and TRBJ1-1; TRBD1 might be the D (5 bases). The CDR3 is 14 residues long. Trimming cost V 3 bases and J 4 bases, with 13 bases left between them. CDR1 is SGDLS, CDR2 YYNGEE, per germline. The CDR3 reads CASSAGPAGTEAFF. DNA of the CDR3: TGTGCCAGCAGCGCGGGACCGGCGGGCACTGAAGCTTTCTTT.

This chain uses TRBV29-1 with TRBJ2-5; the D is unclear. Trimming left V 7 bases short and J 5 bases short, with 11 bases between. The CDR3 totals 11 residues. The germline gives CDR1 SQVTM, CDR2 ANQGSEA. In DNA form, the CDR3 reads TGCAGCGGAATGAGACTCGAGACCCAGTACTTC. The encoded protein is CSGMRLETQYF.

This clone was observed a few times. This chain joins TRBV7-9 and TRBJ1-6; D gene unclear. V was shortened by 5 bases and J by 18 bases, with 17 bases between the two germline ends. From germline, CDR1 is SEHNR and CDR2 FQNEAQ (reference sequence). The CDR3 totals 12 residues. In DNA, the CDR3 is TGTGCCAGCAGCCTCCCGGGGAAGGCTCCCCACTTT. This translates into CASSLPGKAPHF.

The chain carries TRBV7-2 and TRBJ2-7; 8 nucleotides line up with TRBD1. Per germline, CDR1 SGHTA and CDR2 FQGNSA. V shed 6 bases, J shed 2 bases, and the junction held 3 bases outside the gene matches. The CDR3 consists of 13 residues. The CDR3 nucleotides read TGTGCCAGCAGACAGGGGGGCGCCTACGAGCAGTACTTC. It yields the protein CASRQGGAYEQYF.

In nucleotides, the CDR3 is TGTGCCAGCAGCAACCAGGCGGGGACAGATACGCAGTATTTT. It specifies CASSNQAGTDTQYF. The chain uses TRBV21-1 and TRBJ2-3; TRBD2 is the table's D call and was not checked against the DNA. TRBV21-1 is an annotated pseudogene. CDR3 length equals 14 residues.

The chain joins TRBV5-4 to TRBJ1-1; D uncertain. CDR1 and CDR2 (germline): SGHNT, YYREEE (reference sequence). Between the trimmed V and J ends, which lost 0 bases and 5 bases, there was a span of 8 bases. The length of the CDR3 is 13 residues. The CDR3: CASSLDRMTEAFF. CDR3 nucleotides: TGTGCCAGCAGCTTGGACCGTATGACTGAAGCTTTCTTT.

The V and J genes are TRBV4-3 and TRBJ2-7; TRBD1 agrees at 11 bases. CDR1 is LGHNA and CDR2 is YSLEER in the germline V gene. V lost 4 bases, J lost 3 bases, and 5 bases stayed unmatched. The CDR3 spans 15 residues. CDR3 sequence (DNA): TGCGCCAGCAGCCCAGGGACAGGGGGACTCTACGAGCAGTACTTC. Protein: CASSPGTGGLYEQYF.

J is TRBJ2-7 and V is TRBV7-9; possibly TRBD2 for D (6 bases). The CDR3 is made up of 18 amino acids. Trimming pared 5 bases from V and 3 bases from J, leaving 26 bases between. Germline assignment: CDR1 SEHNR and CDR2 FQNEAQ (reference sequence). CDR3 residues: CASSGGGVDLPVFYEQYF. The CDR3 bases are TGTGCCAGCAGCGGAGGAGGGGTTGACTTGCCAGTTTTCTACGAGCAGTACTTC.